Listed below are T cell receptor beta chains from one sample, sequenced in a study of OX40 agonist ivuxolimab in advanced cancers. Assay used: immunoSEQ multiplex PCR; TCRdb lists only in-frame clones, some missing. The data hold about 76,000 clones, with roughly 89% observed a single time. The material was CD4+ or CD8+ T cells sorted from blood, obtained in a trial of the OX40 agonist ivuxolimab. These receptors all come from an adult with an advanced solid tumor such as melanoma, head and neck, liver or kidney cancer. CDR3s include the opening cysteine and the closing phenylalanine or tryptophan. A D gene is named only where the DNA matches it firmly. The size field is filled for only some rows; it gives once, few, many or a size class.

>few|TRBJ2-1|NA|TRBV30
TGTGCCTGGAACGCCGGGGGTTCCTACAATGAGCAGTTCTTC
CAWNAGGSYNEQFF
>NA|TRBJ1-2|NA|TRBV6-1
TGTGCCAGCAGTGAAGGGGAGACATCCTATGGCTACACCTTC
CASSEGETSYGYTF
>NA|TRBJ2-3|NA|TRBV6-6
TGTGCCAGCAGTTACTTCAGGAGCCCAGATACGCAGTATTTT
CASSYFRSPDTQYF
>NA|TRBJ1-1|NA|TRBV30
TGTGCCTGGAGTGTCAGGGGACTGATGAACACTGAAGCTTTCTTT
CAWSVRGLMNTEAFF
>NA|TRBJ1-3|NA|TRBV5-1
TGCGCCACCCGGATGGGGCCAGGGACTGGAAACACCATATATTTT
CATRMGPGTGNTIYF
>NA|TRBJ1-2|NA|TRBV4-1
TGCGCCAGCAGCCAAGACAGCGTCGATACTAACTATGGCTACACCTTC
CASSQDSVDTNYGYTF
>NA|TRBJ2-1|NA|TRBV18
TGTGCCAGCTCACTTACCCAGGGGTACAATGAGCAGTTCTTC
CASSLTQGYNEQFF
>NA|TRBJ2-1|NA|TRBV7-8
TGTGCCAGCGGATACCTCCTCGTTCTCGGGTTCTACAATGAGCAGTTCTTC
CASGYLLVLGFYNEQFF
>NA|TRBJ1-2|TRBD1|TRBV6-1
TGTGCCAGCAGTGAAGGAGGGACAGCTAACTATGGCTACACCTTC
CASSEGGTANYGYTF
>once|TRBJ2-7|NA|TRBV6-5
TGTGCCAGCAGTTACTCAGCTCTGAATTCCTACGAGCAGTACTTC
CASSYSALNSYEQYF
>NA|TRBJ2-7|NA|TRBV7-9
TGTGCCAGCAGCTTAGGGGGGGATTCAGGGGAGCAGTACTTC
CASSLGGDSGEQYF
>NA|TRBJ2-1|TRBD2|TRBV2
TGTGCCAGCAGTGGTACTAGCGGGAGGCGGTCGGAGTTCTTC
CASSGTSGRRSEFF
>NA|TRBJ1-2|NA|TRBV7-2
TGTGCCAGCAGCTTGCAGGTACACTATGGCTACACCTTC
CASSLQVHYGYTF
>NA|TRBJ2-7|NA|TRBV6-1
TGTGCCAGCTCGCTGGGGACCGGTTCCTACGAGCAGTACTTC
CASSLGTGSYEQYF
>NA|TRBJ1-1|NA|TRBV9
TGTGCCAGCAGCCGCAGTAACACTGAAGCTTTCTTT
CASSRSNTEAFF
>few|TRBJ2-6|NA|TRBV19
TGTGCCAGTAGTATATTCGGGTCTGGGGCCAACGTCCTGACTTTC
CASSIFGSGANVLTF
>NA|TRBJ2-7|NA|TRBV19
TGTGCCAGTAGTTCGGCGAACTACGAGCAGTACTTC
CASSSANYEQYF
>NA|TRBJ1-1|NA|TRBV9
TGTGCCAGCAGCGTAGGGGGGACTGAAGCTTTCTTT
CASSVGGTEAFF
>NA|TRBJ2-3|NA|TRBV4-1
TGCGCCAGCAGGGTCCCTAGCACAGATACGCAGTATTTT
CASRVPSTDTQYF
>NA|TRBJ1-1|NA|TRBV11-2
TGTGCCAGCAGCTTAGGGGCGGTTGAAGCTTTCTTT
CASSLGAVEAFF
>NA|TRBJ1-1|NA|TRBV5-4
TGTGCCAGCAATTTGGGCCCCGGGACGGCGAACACTGAAGCTTTCTTT
CASNLGPGTANTEAFF
>NA|TRBJ2-1|NA|TRBV7-9
TGTGCCAGCAGCTACAGCTACAATGAGCAGTTCTTC
CASSYSYNEQFF
>NA|TRBJ2-7|TRBD2|TRBV29-1
TGCAGCGTTGTCCCGACTAGCGGATCCTACGAGCAGTACTTC
CSVVPTSGSYEQYF
>NA|TRBJ2-3|NA|TRBV15
TGTGCCACCAGCCGGGAGCGCACAGATACGCAGTATTTT
CATSRERTDTQYF
>NA|TRBJ1-2|NA|TRBV9
TGTGCCAGCACCTCGGGACTACAAAACCCCCATGGCTACACCTTC
CASTSGLQNPHGYTF
>NA|TRBJ1-5|NA|TRBV29-1
TGCAGCGTTGAAGAACCGGCAGGTCAGCCCCAGCATTTT
CSVEEPAGQPQHF
>NA|TRBJ2-1|NA|TRBV9
TGTGCCAGCAGCTTACAGGGAGGGTCCTACAATGAGCAGTTCTTC
CASSLQGGSYNEQFF
>NA|TRBJ1-2|TRBD1|TRBV7-9
TGTGCCAGCAGTGGGACAGTACTTTATGGCTACACCTTC
CASSGTVLYGYTF
>NA|TRBJ2-2|NA|TRBV19
TGTGCCAGTATTCCCGGGACAACGAACACCGGGGAGCTGTTTTTT
CASIPGTTNTGELFF
>NA|TRBJ1-2|NA|TRBV9
TGTGCCAGCAGCGTAGGGGGATCCCGGGGCTACACCTTC
CASSVGGSRGYTF
>NA|TRBJ2-7|TRBD2|TRBV9
TGTGCCAGCAGCGTAGGAGGAGCGGGAGGCGTCGAGCAGTACTTC
CASSVGGAGGVEQYF
>NA|TRBJ2-1|TRBD2|TRBV27
TGTGCCAGCAGTTACGCGGGAGTGGCCAATGAGCAGTTCTTC
CASSYAGVANEQFF
>NA|TRBJ2-3|NA|TRBV6-4
TGTGCCAGCAGTGACTCGGCGGGGAGCACAGATACGCAGTATTTT
CASSDSAGSTDTQYF
>NA|TRBJ1-6|NA|TRBV30
TGTGCCCAAGGGGGGCCGGTCGGACCCCTCCACTTT
CAQGGPVGPLHF
>NA|TRBJ1-3|TRBD1|TRBV6-5
TGTGCCAGCAGTTACGGGACAGGGTTTGGAAACACCATATATTTT
CASSYGTGFGNTIYF
>NA|TRBJ2-1|TRBD2|TRBV19
TGTGCCAGTAGTATAGGACTAGCGGCCTACAATGAGCAGTTCTTC
CASSIGLAAYNEQFF
>NA|TRBJ1-2|NA|TRBV2
TGTGCCAGCTCCCTGGAGGAAGCAGACTATGGCTACACCTTC
CASSLEEADYGYTF
>NA|TRBJ2-5|NA|TRBV7-8
TGTGCCAGCAGCTTAGTAGTTAGGTTTGGGGTAGAGACCCAGTACTTC
CASSLVVRFGVETQYF
>NA|TRBJ1-5|NA|TRBV19
TGTGCCAGTAGTAGGGGACGGATGGATAGCAATCAGCCCCAGCATTTT
CASSRGRMDSNQPQHF
>NA|TRBJ2-1|TRBD1|TRBV5-3
TGTGCCACCGCGTGGGACAGCACCTACAATGAGCAGTTCTTC
CATAWDSTYNEQFF
>NA|TRBJ2-5|NA|TRBV5-5
TGTGCCAGCAGCTTCTACGTGGAGACCCAGTACTTC
CASSFYVETQYF
>NA|TRBJ2-2|TRBD2|TRBV27
TGTGCCAGCAGTTTAACGGGCCCTAGCGGGAGTTCCAGGGAGCTGTTTTTT
CASSLTGPSGSSRELFF
>NA|TRBJ2-2|TRBD1|TRBV5-1
TGCGCCAGCAGCTTCTTAGGACAGGGCTCCGGGGAGCTGTTTTTT
CASSFLGQGSGELFF
>NA|TRBJ2-7|NA|TRBV5-6
TGTGCCAGCAGAAGTGGGGGTGGAGATAGGCTCAAGTTC
CASRSGGGDRLKF
>NA|TRBJ1-4|NA|TRBV4-1
TGCGCCAGCAGCCAATCCGGGACTTTAATTGAAAAACTGTTTTTT
CASSQSGTLIEKLFF
>NA|TRBJ1-4|NA|TRBV20-1
TGCAGTGCTAAAAGAGACGAAAAACTGTTTTTT
CSAKRDEKLFF
>NA|TRBJ1-3|NA|TRBV7-9
TGTGCCAGCAGCCTCTGGGTCGGGGGCACCATATATTTT
CASSLWVGGTIYF
>once|TRBJ1-4|NA|TRBV30
TGTGCCTGGCGTACAATCGGGGATGAAAAACTGTTTTTT
CAWRTIGDEKLFF
>NA|TRBJ1-5|TRBD1|TRBV28
TGTGCCAGCATCCCCTCCCCCGGCCACAGGGGGGATCAGCCCCAGCATTTT
CASIPSPGHRGDQPQHF
>NA|TRBJ1-4|NA|TRBV5-6
TGTGCCAGCAGCTCGGATGTTAATGAAAAACTGTTTTTT
CASSSDVNEKLFF